What follows describes a single T cell receptor (beta chain). Its target is unknown. The data originate from a study of T cell responses to AZD1222 COVID-19 vaccine. Notes on the study in general: Mostly white British, mostly female donors; authors suggested clonal diversity may be underestimated. Two AZD1222 doses significantly raised spike-specific TCR breadth and depth over controls.

Clones were read by immunoSEQ multiplex PCR, and TCRdb kept only the in-frame ones, dropping some. The sample contains some 80,000 clones, roughly 82% of which appear only once. CDR3 size: 17 residues. Trimming removed 0 bases at V and 1 base at J, with 16 bases between. The sample was peripheral blood, taken on day 0 of AZD1222 vaccination. The sequence came from an adult in good health. This chain uses TRBV5-3 with TRBJ2-5; D gene uncertain. TRBV5-3 is labeled an ORF, and its function is uncertain. The CDR3 DNA is TGTGCCAGAAGCTTGGATCAGAATCCGGGCGGCCAAGAGACCCAGTACTTC. Translated: CARSLDQNPGGQETQYF.